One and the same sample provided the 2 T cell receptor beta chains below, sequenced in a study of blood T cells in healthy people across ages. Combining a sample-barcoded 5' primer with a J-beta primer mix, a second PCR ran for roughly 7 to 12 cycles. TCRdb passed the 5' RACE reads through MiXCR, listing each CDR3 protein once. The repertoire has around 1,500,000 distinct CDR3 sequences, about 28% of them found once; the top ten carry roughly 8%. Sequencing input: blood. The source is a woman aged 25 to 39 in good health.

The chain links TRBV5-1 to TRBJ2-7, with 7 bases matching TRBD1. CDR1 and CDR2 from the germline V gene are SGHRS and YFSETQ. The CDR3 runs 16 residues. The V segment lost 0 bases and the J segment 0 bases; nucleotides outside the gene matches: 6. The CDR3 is CASSLAGTVPSYEQYF. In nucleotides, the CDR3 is TGCGCCAGCAGCTTGGCCGGGACAGTCCCCTCCTACGAGCAGTACTTC.

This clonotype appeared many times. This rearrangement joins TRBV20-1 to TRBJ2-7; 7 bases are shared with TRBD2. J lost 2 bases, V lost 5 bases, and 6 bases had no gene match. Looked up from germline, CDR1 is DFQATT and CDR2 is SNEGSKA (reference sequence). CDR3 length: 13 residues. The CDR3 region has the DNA TGCAGTGCTCTAGCGGAACAGACCTACGAGCAGTACTTC. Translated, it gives CSALAEQTYEQYF.